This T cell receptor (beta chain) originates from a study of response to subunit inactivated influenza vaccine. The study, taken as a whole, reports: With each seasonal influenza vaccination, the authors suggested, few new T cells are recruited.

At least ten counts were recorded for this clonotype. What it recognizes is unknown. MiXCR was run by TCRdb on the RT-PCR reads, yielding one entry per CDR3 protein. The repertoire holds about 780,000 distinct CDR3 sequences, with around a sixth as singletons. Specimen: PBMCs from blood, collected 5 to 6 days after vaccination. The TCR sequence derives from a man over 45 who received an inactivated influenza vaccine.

CDR3 in DNA: TGCGCCAGCATCAGGGACAGCAAGAACACTGAAGCTTTCTTT. As protein: CASIRDSKNTEAFF. The genes are TRBV5-1 and TRBJ1-1, with 7 bases identical to TRBD1. CDR1 is SGHRS, CDR2 YFSETQ, per germline. Trimming cost V 6 bases and J 1 base; bases outside gene matches: 6. CDR3 length equals 14 residues. Variable domain in full (rest from reference TRBV5-1 and TRBJ1-1): KAGVTQTPRYLIKTRGQQVTLSCSPISGHRSVSWYQQTPGQGLQFLFEYFSETQRNKGNFPGRFSGRQFSNSRSEMNVSTLELGDSALYLCASIRDSKNTEAFFGQGTRLTVV.